This TCR beta chain originates from a study of T cells in Graves' hyperthyroidism and ophthalmopathy. Study results and caveats: Most clonotypes expanded in the thyroid (above 0.001) were also present in blood.

Amplified TCR beta CDR3 regions came from RNA transcripts. Primed by the HTBI set, a first-round RT-PCR was run on the TCR CDR3. TCRdb re-called the multiplex PCR reads through MiXCR, storing one row per CDR3 protein. Altogether 690,000 or so distinct CDR3 sequences are present, approximately 18% being singletons, with the ten largest covering 15% to 20%. This CDR3 region has 16 residues. The ends lost 0 bases at V and 3 bases at J; junction bases unmatched: 4. Germline-derived CDR1 and CDR2 are MNHEY and SVGAGI. For this clonotype: Antigen: not known.

This clonotype was obtained from a woman in her fifties or sixties with Graves' hyperthyroidism that later progressed to Graves' ophthalmopathy. The chain recombines TRBV6-5 with TRBJ2-1; 8 positions agree with TRBD1. The sequencing sample was made of blood. This CDR3 reads CASSYSRDRYYNEQFF. In DNA form, the CDR3 reads TGTGCCAGCAGTTACTCGAGGGACAGGTACTACAATGAGCAGTTCTTC.